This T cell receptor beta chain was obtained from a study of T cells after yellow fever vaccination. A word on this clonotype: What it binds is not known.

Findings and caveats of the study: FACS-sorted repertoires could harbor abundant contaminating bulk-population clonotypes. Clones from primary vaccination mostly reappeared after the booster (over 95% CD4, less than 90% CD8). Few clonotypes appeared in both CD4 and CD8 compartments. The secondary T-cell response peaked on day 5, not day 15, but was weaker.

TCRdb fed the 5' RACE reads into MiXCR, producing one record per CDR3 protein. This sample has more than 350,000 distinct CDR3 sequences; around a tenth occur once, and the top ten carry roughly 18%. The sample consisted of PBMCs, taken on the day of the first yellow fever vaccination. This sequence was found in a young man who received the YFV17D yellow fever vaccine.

The CDR3 reads CASSLRPGVNQPQHF. CDR3 nucleotides: TGTGCCAGCAGCCTTCGTCCGGGGGTCAATCAGCCCCAGCATTTT. The chain has TRBV7-2 and TRBJ1-5; D possibly corresponds to TRBD1 (5 bases). This CDR3 spans 15 amino acids. Looked up from germline, CDR1 is SGHTA and CDR2 is FQGNSA. Trimming took off 5 bases at V and 3 bases at J, with 14 bases between the two ends.